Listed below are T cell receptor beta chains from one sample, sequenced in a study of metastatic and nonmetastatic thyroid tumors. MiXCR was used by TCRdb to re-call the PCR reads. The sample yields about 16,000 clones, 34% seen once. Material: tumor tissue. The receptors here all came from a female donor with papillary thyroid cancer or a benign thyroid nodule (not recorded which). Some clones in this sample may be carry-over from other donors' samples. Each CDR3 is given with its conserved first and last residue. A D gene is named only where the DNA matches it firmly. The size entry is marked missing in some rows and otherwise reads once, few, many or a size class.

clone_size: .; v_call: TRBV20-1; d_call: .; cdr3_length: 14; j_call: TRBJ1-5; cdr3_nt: TGCAGTGCTAGTCTGGACAGCGGCCCGGGGACCCAGCATTTT; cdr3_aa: CSASLDSGPGTQHF
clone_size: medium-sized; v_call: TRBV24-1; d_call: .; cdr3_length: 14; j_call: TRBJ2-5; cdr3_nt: TGTGCCACCAGTGATCCTCAGACAGTCGAGACCCAGTACTTC; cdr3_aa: CATSDPQTVETQYF
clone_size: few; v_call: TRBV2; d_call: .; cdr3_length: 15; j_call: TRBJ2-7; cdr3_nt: TGTGCCAGCAGTGAACGGGGGGCCCTCTCCTACGAGCAGTACTTC; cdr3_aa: CASSERGALSYEQYF
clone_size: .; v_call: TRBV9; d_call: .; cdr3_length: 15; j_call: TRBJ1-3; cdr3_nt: TGTGCCAGCAGCGTAGAAGGGGGATCTGGAAACACCATATATTTT; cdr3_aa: CASSVEGGSGNTIYF
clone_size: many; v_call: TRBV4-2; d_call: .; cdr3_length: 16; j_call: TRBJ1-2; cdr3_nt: TGTGCCAGCAGCCAACCCGGGACACCTACTAACTATGGCTACACCTTC; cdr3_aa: CASSQPGTPTNYGYTF
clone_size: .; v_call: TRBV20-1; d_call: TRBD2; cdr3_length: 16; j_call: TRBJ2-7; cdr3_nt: TGCAGTGCTAGAGATCTTGACGGGAGGTCTCCCTACGAGCAGTACTTC; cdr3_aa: CSARDLDGRSPYEQYF
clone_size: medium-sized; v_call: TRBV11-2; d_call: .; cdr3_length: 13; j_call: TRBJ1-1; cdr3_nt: TGTGCCAGCAGGATTACCCAGGGCTCTGAAGCTTTCTTT; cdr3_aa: CASRITQGSEAFF
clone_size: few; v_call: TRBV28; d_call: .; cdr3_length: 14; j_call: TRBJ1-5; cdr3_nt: TGTGCCAGCACCTATGGATTTCGCAATCAGCCCCAGCATTTT; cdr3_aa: CASTYGFRNQPQHF
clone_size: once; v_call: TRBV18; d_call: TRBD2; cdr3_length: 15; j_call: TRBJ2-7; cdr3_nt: TGTGCCAGCTCACCTTATGAAGCGGGAGAAGTCGAGCAGTACTTC; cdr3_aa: CASSPYEAGEVEQYF
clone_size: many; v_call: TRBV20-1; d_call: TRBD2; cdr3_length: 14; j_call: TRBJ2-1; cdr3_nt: TGCAGTGCTAGGATAGCGGGGGGGATGGGTGAGCAGTTCTTC; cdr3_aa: CSARIAGGMGEQFF
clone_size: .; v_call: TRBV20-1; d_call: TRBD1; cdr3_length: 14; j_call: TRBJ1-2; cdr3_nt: TGCAGTGCTTCGACAGGGGGCGCAAACTATGGCTACACCTTC; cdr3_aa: CSASTGGANYGYTF
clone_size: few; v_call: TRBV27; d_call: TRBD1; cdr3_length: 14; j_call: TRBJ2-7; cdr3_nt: TGTGCCAGCAGCACCCGGGACAGGGGTTTCGAGCAGTACTTC; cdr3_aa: CASSTRDRGFEQYF
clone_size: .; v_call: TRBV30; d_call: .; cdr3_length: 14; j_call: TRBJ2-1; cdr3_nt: TGTGCCTGGACCGGTGAAAGGGACTACAATGAGCAGTTCTTC; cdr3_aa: CAWTGERDYNEQFF
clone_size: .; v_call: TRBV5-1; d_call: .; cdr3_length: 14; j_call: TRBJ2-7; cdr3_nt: TGCGCCAGCAGCCACGAGATGTCCCCCTACGAGCAGTACTTC; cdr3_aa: CASSHEMSPYEQYF
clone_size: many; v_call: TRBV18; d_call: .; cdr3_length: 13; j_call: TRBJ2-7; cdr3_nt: TGTGCCAGCTCACCGTCCGGAAGCTACGAGCAGTACTTC; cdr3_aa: CASSPSGSYEQYF
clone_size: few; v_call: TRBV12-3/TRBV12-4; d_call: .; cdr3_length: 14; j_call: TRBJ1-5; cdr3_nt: TGTGCCAGCAGTTCACAGGGTTCCAATCAGCCCCAGCATTTT; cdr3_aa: CASSSQGSNQPQHF
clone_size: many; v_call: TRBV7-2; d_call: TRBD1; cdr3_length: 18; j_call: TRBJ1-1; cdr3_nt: TGTGCCAGCAGCTTCGGAGGGGACAGGGGGCGTTTGAACACTGAAGCTTTCTTT; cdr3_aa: CASSFGGDRGRLNTEAFF
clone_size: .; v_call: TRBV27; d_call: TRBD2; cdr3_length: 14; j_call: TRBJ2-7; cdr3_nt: TGTGCCAGCGGTAGCGGGCCTCCGTCCTACGAGCAGTACTTC; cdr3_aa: CASGSGPPSYEQYF